This T cell receptor (beta chain) originates from a study of blood T cells in healthy people across ages. General study results and limits: The study found more naive CD4+ cells and higher diversity in long-lived than aged donors.

The use of a sample-barcoded 5' primer and a J-beta primer mix characterized a second PCR of roughly 6 to 11 cycles. A template-switch adaptor that had 12 random nucleotides put a tag on each cDNA molecule. TCRdb used MiXCR to reprocess the 5' RACE reads, holding one entry per CDR3 protein. The sample includes more than 800,000 distinct CDR3 sequences, 29% of them seen just once. PBMCs were isolated at a quantity of at least 6 million per sample. A few counts support this clonotype. No antigen is known for it. The CDR3 is 13 amino acids. V was cut by 6 bases and J by 1 base, with 9 bases left in between. Germline V gene data show CDR1 as SNHLY and CDR2 as FYNNEI.

Sample: blood. This TCR came from a woman of 80 years or more in good health. The rearrangement joins TRBV2 to TRBJ1-1, with D maybe TRBD1 (5 bases). The CDR3: CASSDDRNTEAFF. The CDR3 nucleotides are TGTGCCAGCAGCGATGACAGGAACACTGAAGCTTTCTTT.